The 21 T cell receptor beta chains below all came from one sample that was sequenced in a study of T-cell reconstitution after alpha-beta-depleted transplantation in children. The authors prepared the TCRbeta library with unique molecular identifiers. TCRdb itself ran the PCR reads through MiXCR, one entry per CDR3 protein. The sample shows 800,000 to 1,000,000 distinct CDR3 sequences, roughly 31% of them seen only once. Sample: PBMCs, mostly from graft donor cells, taken 360 days after TCRalphabeta/CD19-depleted stem cell transplant. These receptors originate from a boy under two years old who had a stem cell transplant for SCID, so the T cells may come from the graft donor.

The chain couples TRBV9 to TRBJ1-1; D gene ambiguous. Deletions cut 2 bases from V and 3 bases from J, with 11 bases between. The germline V gene has CDR1 SGDLS and CDR2 YYNGEE. The CDR3 has 14 residues. CDR3 protein: CASSVVPVDTEAFF. CDR3 bases: TGTGCCAGCAGCGTCGTGCCTGTGGACACTGAAGCTTTCTTT. Looking up the rest from reference TRBV9 and TRBJ1-1 gives the full variable domain: DSGVTQTPKHLITATGQRVTLRCSPRSGDLSVYWYQQSLDQGLQFLIQYYNGEERAKGNILERFSAQQFPDLHSELNLSSLELGDSALYFCASSVVPVDTEAFFGQGTRLTVV.

This clonotype was seen a few times. The chain uses TRBV20-1 and TRBJ2-7; 9 nucleotides line up with TRBD1. CDR3 length: 14 residues. With 2 bases clipped from V and 7 bases from J, the junction kept 9 bases outside the gene matches. Germline CDR1 DFQATT, CDR2 SNEGSKA (reference sequence). CDR3 DNA sequence: TGCAGTGCTAGATGGGACAGGGTGTCGGGGGAGCAGTACTTC. Its protein is CSARWDRVSGEQYF.

This chain uses TRBV29-1 with TRBJ2-7, with TRBD2 matching over 9 bases. The CDR3 totals 15 residues. The germline CDR1 and CDR2 sequences are SQVTM and ANQGSEA. Unmatched junction bases numbered 6, after V lost 0 bases and J lost 3 bases. CDR3 sequence (DNA): TGCAGCGTTGAAGATTTGGAAGCGGGAGGCTACGAGCAGTACTTC. Translated: CSVEDLEAGGYEQYF.

CDR3 amino acids: CASYLNARDVLHEQYF. DNA of the CDR3: TGTGCCAGCTACTTAAACGCCAGGGATGTACTCCACGAGCAGTACTTC. The gene calls are TRBV6-1 and TRBJ2-7; D might be TRBD1 (5 bases). From germline, CDR1 is MNHNS and CDR2 SASEGT. Trimming pared 8 bases from V and 5 bases from J, leaving 25 bases between. This CDR3 is 16 amino acids long.

The chain has TRBV5-1 and TRBJ2-5; TRBD2 matches 7 bases. V trimming: 4 bases; J trimming: 7 bases; junction bases outside the gene matches: 7. The CDR3 totals 13 residues. Germline assignment: CDR1 SGHRS and CDR2 YFSETQ. CDR3 nucleotide sequence: TGCGCCAGCAGCACGACGGGAGGAGGGACCCAGTACTTC. This sequence encodes CASSTTGGGTQYF.

J is TRBJ2-2 and V is TRBV11-1; unclear D gene. Trimming shortened V by 2 bases and J by 4 bases, and 8 bases separated the two germline ends. Germline V gene sequence: CDR1 SGHAT, CDR2 FQDESV (reference sequence). CDR3 length equals 14 residues. CDR3 sequence: CASSLLSRTGELFF. As DNA, the CDR3 is TGTGCCAGCAGCTTACTATCTCGCACCGGGGAGCTGTTTTTT.

This clonotype was found a few times. The chain uses TRBV12-3 or TRBV12-4 and TRBJ1-1, with D unresolved. Between the trimmed V and J ends, which lost 3 bases and 1 base, there was a span of 9 bases. The CDR3 covers 14 residues. As DNA, the CDR3 is TGTGCCAGCAGTTTGACGATTAAGAACACTGAAGCTTTCTTT. Amino acid sequence: CASSLTIKNTEAFF.

This chain joins TRBV5-1 and TRBJ2-3, with 7 bases that match TRBD1. Germline lookup yields CDR1 SGHRS and CDR2 YFSETQ. V gave up 3 bases and J gave up 0 bases; unmatched junction bases: 7. The CDR3 is 16 amino acids. This CDR3 is CASSSATGISTDTQYF. For the CDR3, the DNA is TGCGCCAGCAGCTCGGCGACAGGGATAAGCACAGATACGCAGTATTTT.

Only a few counts were recorded for this clonotype. The chain couples TRBV27 to TRBJ2-7; tentative D call: TRBD2 (5 bases). The CDR3 runs 15 residues. V shed 5 bases and J shed 4 bases, with 18 bases lying between them. Germline V CDR1 and CDR2: MNHEY, SMNVEV (reference sequence). In DNA, the CDR3 is TGTGCCAGCAGTCCCCGGGGAGCGGTCTGGTACGAGCAGTACTTC. Its translation: CASSPRGAVWYEQYF.

V is TRBV10-2 and J is TRBJ2-3; 9 bases map to TRBD2. From germline, CDR1 is WSHSY and CDR2 SAAADI. The CDR3 sequence is 17 residues long. V trimming: 2 bases; J trimming: 2 bases; junction bases outside the gene matches: 8. The CDR3 is CASSEGERGANTDTQYF. CDR3 sequence (DNA): TGCGCCAGCAGTGAGGGGGAGCGGGGGGCCAACACAGATACGCAGTATTTT.

This chain uses TRBV12-5 with TRBJ1-5; D remains unclear. Between the trimmed V and J ends, which lost 1 base and 10 bases, there was a span of 14 bases. The germline V gene has CDR1 LGHNT and CDR2 FRNRAP. This CDR3 has 14 residues. CDR3 bases: TGTGCTAGTGGTTTGGCGACCCCCGCGTTACCCCAGCATTTT. This translates into CASGLATPALPQHF.

This clonotype has more than one count but fewer than ten. The J gene is TRBJ2-7, the V gene TRBV12-3 or TRBV12-4; tentatively, D is TRBD2 (5 bases). The CDR3 covers 15 residues. Trimming left V 6 bases short and J 2 bases short, with 17 bases between. Written as DNA, the CDR3 is TGTGCCAGCAGACTGAGGGAGTTGGGTCCCTACGAGCAGTACTTC. Translation: CASRLRELGPYEQYF.

The rearrangement links TRBV20-1 to TRBJ1-5; D gene unclear. Per the germline V gene, CDR1 is DFQATT and CDR2 is SNEGSKA (reference sequence). The V end lost 1 base, the J end lost 0 bases, and 10 bases lay between the germline ends. This CDR3 contains 15 residues. The CDR3 spells CSARATSYSNQPQHF. CDR3 nucleotides: TGCAGTGCTAGAGCGACAAGTTATAGCAATCAGCCCCAGCATTTT.

The chain links TRBV15 to TRBJ2-5, with D possibly matching TRBD1 (7 bases). Per the germline V gene, CDR1 is LNHNV and CDR2 is YYDKDF (reference sequence). V was shortened by 3 bases and J by 0 bases, with 11 bases between the two germline ends. The CDR3 consists of 15 residues. CDR3 in DNA: TGTGCCACCAGCAGGGGGGGACAGTACCAAGAGACCCAGTACTTC. Translation gives CATSRGGQYQETQYF.

Many counts were recorded for this clonotype. At one end the junction does not follow the germline gene, possibly because of a read error. The V and J genes are TRBV27 and TRBJ2-7; no clear D gene. Germline CDR1 is MNHEY and CDR2 is SMNVEV (reference sequence). The CDR3 is made up of 13 amino acids. For the CDR3, the DNA is TGTGCCAGCAGCTTATCGGTTTCCTACGAGCAGTACTTC. Protein product: CASSLSVSYEQYF.

This clonotype was seen ten or more times. This chain links TRBV29-1 with TRBJ2-7, with 11 nucleotides matching TRBD1. The CDR3 contains 15 residues. Looked up from germline, CDR1 is SQVTM and CDR2 is ANQGSEA. V lost 2 bases, J lost 2 bases, and 5 bases stayed unmatched. CDR3 DNA: TGCAGCGTTGAAATTGGACAGGGGGCTACCTACGAGCAGTACTTC. Amino acid sequence: CSVEIGQGATYEQYF.

This chain connects TRBV7-9 to TRBJ2-2, with D hard to call. Trimming took 5 bases from V and 2 from J, leaving 18 bases between them. This CDR3 spans 17 amino acids. Germline V gene sequence: CDR1 SEHNR, CDR2 FQNEAQ (reference sequence). CDR3 loop: CASSPILILLNTGELFF. In DNA, the CDR3 is TGTGCCAGCAGCCCCATTCTGATCCTACTAAACACCGGGGAGCTGTTTTTT.

This clonotype was seen repeatedly, ten times or more. V gene TRBV28 combines with J gene TRBJ2-7, with D unresolved. The V gene lost 6 bases and the J gene lost 2 bases, with 5 bases spanning the gap. This CDR3 is built from 11 residues. The germline V gene encodes CDR1 MDHEN and CDR2 SYDVKM. The CDR3: CASRKTYEQYF. The CDR3 nucleotides are TGTGCCAGCAGAAAGACCTACGAGCAGTACTTC.

This clonotype was counted a few times. V and J are TRBV12-3 or TRBV12-4 and TRBJ2-1, with D possibly being TRBD2 (6 bases). The V gene lost 5 bases and the J gene lost 15 bases, with 17 bases spanning the gap. The CDR3 contains 12 residues. CDR3: CASSHPRRGMFF. CDR3 nucleotide sequence: TGTGCCAGCAGTCATCCCCGACGGGGGATGTTCTTC.

The genes are TRBV4-1 and TRBJ1-1; D is unclear. Germline V gene lookup returns CDR1 MGHRA and CDR2 YSYEKL. This CDR3 is built from 15 residues. V was pared by 2 bases and J by 1 base, with 11 bases between. The CDR3 reads CASSQTIWGNTEAFF. The CDR3 nucleotides are TGCGCCAGCAGCCAAACTATATGGGGGAACACTGAAGCTTTCTTT.

J is TRBJ2-6 and V is TRBV12-3 or TRBV12-4; a weak D match, TRBD1 (5 bases). The CDR3 contains 16 residues. Deletions cut 6 bases from V and 0 bases from J, with 12 bases between. CDR3 sequence reads: CASRLTTGSGANVLTF. CDR3 in DNA: TGTGCCAGCAGGCTTACTACAGGCTCTGGGGCCAACGTCCTGACTTTC.